The 25 T cell receptor beta chains in this list originate from one sample, sequenced in a study of blood T cell repertoires in COVID-19. Profiling relied on immunoSEQ multiplex PCR, and the TCRdb table lists in-frame clones only, not all of them. The sample has about 190,000 clones; around 88% are singletons. Sequencing was done on a sample of peripheral blood. These receptors were taken from a woman in her twenties or thirties with acute or convalescent COVID-19.

V gene TRBV3-1 (or the pseudogene TRBV3-2) combines with J gene TRBJ2-5, with D unclear. This CDR3 is built from 15 residues. Trimming removed 0 bases from V and 3 bases from J, with 11 bases in between. Germline-derived CDR1 and CDR2 are LGHDT and YNNKEL (reference sequence). CDR3 protein: CASSQDLSLKETQYF. The DNA of the CDR3 is TGTGCCAGCAGCCAAGATTTAAGCCTGAAAGAGACCCAGTACTTC.

On this clone itself: Other DNA sequences in this sample translate to the same CDR3. CDR3 loop: CASSLGGGYTF. CDR3 coding DNA: TGCGCCAGCAGCTTGGGGGGCGGCTACACCTTC. V usage is TRBV5-1 and J usage is TRBJ1-2; D is possibly TRBD1 (5 bases). V dropped 0 bases and J dropped 8 bases, with 5 bases sitting between them. The CDR3 runs to 11 residues. Looked up from germline, CDR1 is SGHRS and CDR2 is YFSETQ.

V usage is TRBV6-4 and J usage is TRBJ1-1; possible D gene TRBD1, 5 bases. Germline-derived CDR1 and CDR2 are MRHNA and SNTAGT. With 2 bases removed from V and 4 bases from J, the gap between germline ends came to 11 bases. The CDR3 is made up of 14 amino acids. CDR3 protein: CASSDGQGGTEAFF. The CDR3 region has the DNA TGTGCCAGCAGTGACGGGCAGGGCGGCACTGAAGCTTTCTTT.

The DNA for the CDR3 is TGCAGCGTTGAGCCAGAGGTTAACTATGGCTACACCTTC. Translating gives CSVEPEVNYGYTF. The chain has TRBV29-1 and TRBJ1-2; D unclear. CDR3 size: 13 residues. The ends were cut back, 3 bases at V and 1 base at J, with 9 bases in the middle. Germline V gene sequence: CDR1 SQVTM, CDR2 ANQGSEA.

This chain joins TRBV18 and TRBJ1-3, with a tentative D call TRBD1 (6 bases). V lost 1 base to trimming and J lost 5 bases, with 21 bases between them. Germline CDR1 reads KGHSH; CDR2 reads LQKENI. This CDR3 contains 18 residues. The CDR3 region has the DNA TGTGCCAGCTCACCACTTTTACCCTCCGCCAGGGGAAGAAACACCATATATTTT. Amino acids: CASSPLLPSARGRNTIYF.

This clone came up a few times. V and J are TRBV5-4 and TRBJ2-1, with TRBD2 identical over 8 bases. The CDR3 runs 15 residues. V dropped 5 bases and J dropped 8; count of bases not matched to a gene: 12. CDR1 is SGHNT and CDR2 is YYREEE in the germline V gene (reference sequence). The chain's CDR3 is CASSVKSGSEDEQFF. For the CDR3, the DNA is TGTGCCAGCAGTGTAAAGAGCGGGAGCGAGGATGAGCAGTTCTTC.

There are a few counts of this clone. The gene calls are TRBV28 and TRBJ1-4, with 8 bases identical to TRBD1. This CDR3 comprises 15 residues. After removal of 5 bases from V and 7 bases from J, the junction contained 9 bases not matched to a gene. Germline assignment: CDR1 MDHEN and CDR2 SYDVKM. CDR3 bases: TGTGCCAGCAGTGACTCCCAGGGGGCCGCTGAAAAACTGTTTTTT. It yields the protein CASSDSQGAAEKLFF.

The chain is built from TRBV5-4 and TRBJ1-2; D is possibly TRBD1 (5 bases). Germline V gene sequence: CDR1 SGHNT, CDR2 YYREEE (reference sequence). The V end was cut by 6 bases, the J end by 0 bases, with 6 bases between. This CDR3 has 12 amino acids. The CDR3 region is CASKGSNYGYTF. CDR3 in DNA: TGTGCCAGCAAGGGGTCTAACTATGGCTACACCTTC.

V and J are TRBV9 and TRBJ2-1; D is unclear. The germline V and J ends were trimmed by 1 base and 0 bases, with 5 bases remaining between them. CDR1 is SGDLS, CDR2 YYNGEE, per germline. This CDR3 contains 14 residues. In nucleotides, the CDR3 is TGTGCCAGCAGCGTATCCCGCTCCTACAATGAGCAGTTCTTC. Translating gives CASSVSRSYNEQFF. Full variable domain (outside the CDR3, taken from reference TRBV9 and TRBJ2-1): DSGVTQTPKHLITATGQRVTLRCSPRSGDLSVYWYQQSLDQGLQFLIQYYNGEERAKGNILERFSAQQFPDLHSELNLSSLELGDSALYFCASSVSRSYNEQFFGPGTRLTVL.

The chain couples TRBV6-5 to TRBJ1-5; D perhaps matches TRBD1 (5 bases). Germline CDR1 is MNHEY and CDR2 is SVGAGI. CDR3 length equals 13 residues. V was shortened by 6 bases and J by 2 bases, with 8 bases between the two germline ends. CDR3 protein: CASSLRGNQPQHF. The CDR3 coding sequence is TGTGCCAGCAGCCTCAGGGGCAATCAGCCCCAGCATTTT.

The J gene is TRBJ2-3, the V gene TRBV19, with D possibly being TRBD1 (6 bases). CDR3 length: 14 residues. Trimming took off 4 bases at V and 0 bases at J, with 8 bases between the two ends. The germline V gene encodes CDR1 LNHDA and CDR2 SQIVND (reference sequence). CDR3 sequence (DNA): TGTGCCAGTAGTAACAGGGCTAGCACAGATACGCAGTATTTT. Residues: CASSNRASTDTQYF.

V usage is TRBV5-1 and J usage is TRBJ2-5; TRBD2 aligns across 8 bases. Germline V CDR1 and CDR2: SGHRS, YFSETQ. The CDR3 spans 14 residues. After removal of 5 bases from V and 3 bases from J, the junction contained 6 bases not matched to a gene. CDR3 sequence reads: CASRAGAFKETQYF. For the CDR3, the DNA is TGCGCCAGCAGAGCGGGGGCTTTTAAAGAGACCCAGTACTTC.

The chain uses TRBV18 and TRBJ2-5; 9 nucleotides match TRBD2. The CDR3 consists of 16 residues. From germline, CDR1 is KGHSH and CDR2 LQKENI. With V trimmed by 1 base and J by 4 bases, 7 bases remained unmatched. This CDR3 reads CASSPRDSGSGETQYF. The CDR3 region has the DNA TGTGCCAGCTCACCACGGGATAGCGGGAGTGGAGAGACCCAGTACTTC.

This clone was seen once. This sequence joins TRBV18 and TRBJ2-2; D unresolved. Germline CDR1 and CDR2: KGHSH and LQKENI. Trimming left V 2 bases short and J 4 bases short, with 14 bases between. The CDR3 is 16 residues long. The CDR3 is CASSPTTLRGTGELFF. CDR3 nucleotide sequence: TGTGCCAGCTCACCAACTACACTCCGCGGCACCGGGGAGCTGTTTTTT.

V gene TRBV28 combines with J gene TRBJ2-7, with D uncertain. The CDR3 covers 13 residues. Trimming cost V 1 base and J 2 bases, with 6 bases left between them. CDR1 is MDHEN, CDR2 SYDVKM, per germline. The DNA of the CDR3 is TGTGCCAGCAGTTTATTGGGCCCCTACGAGCAGTACTTC. Protein: CASSLLGPYEQYF.

The chain recombines TRBV5-5 with TRBJ2-2; a weak D match, TRBD2 (5 bases). CDR1 and CDR2 (germline): SGHKS, YYEKEE (reference sequence). The CDR3 runs to 14 residues. Trimming cost V 3 bases and J 4 bases, with 10 bases left between them. This CDR3 is CASSSGILTGELFF. CDR3 nucleotide sequence: TGTGCCAGCAGCTCCGGGATCCTCACCGGGGAGCTGTTTTTT.

In the case of this clone: Other DNA sequences in this sample translate to the same CDR3. For the CDR3, the DNA is TGTGCCAGCAGCTTTAGAGGAAACACTGAAGCTTTCTTT. It translates to CASSFRGNTEAFF. This sequence joins TRBV7-8 and TRBJ1-1; no firm D call. The V end was cut by 3 bases, the J end by 2 bases, with 7 bases between. This CDR3 is 13 amino acids long. In germline, CDR1 is SGHVS, CDR2 FQNEAQ.

The gene calls are TRBV15 and TRBJ2-2; TRBD1 aligns across 7 bases. Per germline, CDR1 LNHNV and CDR2 YYDKDF (reference sequence). The length of the CDR3 is 15 residues. The junction had 2 bases not matched to a gene; V was cut back by 4 bases and J by 0 bases. The CDR3 DNA is TGTGCCACCAGCACCGGGACAGCGAACACCGGGGAGCTGTTTTTT. It codes for CATSTGTANTGELFF.

This chain joins TRBV25-1 and TRBJ1-2; TRBD1 matches 10 bases. This CDR3 contains 14 residues. Trimming removed 6 bases from V and 2 bases from J; junction bases left unmatched: 3. In germline, CDR1 is MGHDK, CDR2 SYGVNS. The chain's CDR3 is CASSQTGGNYGYTF. The CDR3 DNA reads as TGTGCCAGCAGCCAGACAGGGGGCAACTATGGCTACACCTTC.

V usage is TRBV28 and J usage is TRBJ2-4, with TRBD1 matching 7 bases. CDR1 MDHEN and CDR2 SYDVKM come from the germline V gene. V was pared by 6 bases and J by 9 bases, with 8 bases of the junction left unmatched. The CDR3 is 13 residues long. The CDR3 here is CASSPGQVSIQYF. CDR3 nucleotide sequence: TGTGCCAGCAGCCCCGGACAGGTCAGCATTCAGTACTTC.

V is TRBV5-4 and J is TRBJ1-4; D unclear. Per the germline V gene, CDR1 is SGHNT and CDR2 is YYREEE (reference sequence). CDR3 length equals 11 residues. The V end lost 8 bases, the J end lost 12 bases, and 14 bases lay between the germline ends. The CDR3: CASSSGGQLFF. CDR3 nucleotide sequence: TGTGCCAGTTCATCCGGAGGCCAACTGTTTTTT.

The count of this clone is one. The V call is TRBV7-4, the J call TRBJ2-7; 11 bases match TRBD2. The CDR3 sequence is 19 residues long. V dropped 1 base and J dropped 4; count of bases not matched to a gene: 15. The germline CDR1 and CDR2 sequences are SGHVT and SQSDAQ. The CDR3 region has the DNA TGTGCCAGCAGCTTAGAAGAGGGGCTAGCGGGAGGACCCCGATACGAGCAGTACTTC. This codes for CASSLEEGLAGGPRYEQYF.

The chain combines TRBV9 with TRBJ2-3; 8 bases align to TRBD2. The CDR3 sequence is 14 residues long. V trimming: 5 bases; J trimming: 4 bases; junction bases outside the gene matches: 6. CDR1 is SGDLS and CDR2 is YYNGEE in the germline V gene. The CDR3 is CASSPSGSPDTQYF. In DNA, the CDR3 is TGTGCCAGCAGTCCTAGCGGGTCTCCAGATACGCAGTATTTT.

V is TRBV25-1 and J is TRBJ1-1; no reliable D call. The CDR3 has 11 residues. Germline V gene sequence: CDR1 MGHDK, CDR2 SYGVNS. V lost 3 bases and J 11 bases, leaving 10 bases between the germline ends. CDR3 nucleotide sequence: TGTGCCAGCAGTGACCCATCCCAGGCTTTCTTT. Translated: CASSDPSQAFF.

This chain connects TRBV5-4 to TRBJ1-1; D uncertain. The CDR3 consists of 14 residues. The V gene's germline CDR1 is SGHNT and CDR2 YYREEE (reference sequence). The V and J ends lost 4 bases and 0 bases respectively, with 10 bases between them. Here the CDR3 reads CASSNMMVNTEAFF. In nucleotides, the CDR3 is TGTGCCAGCAGCAACATGATGGTGAACACTGAAGCTTTCTTT.